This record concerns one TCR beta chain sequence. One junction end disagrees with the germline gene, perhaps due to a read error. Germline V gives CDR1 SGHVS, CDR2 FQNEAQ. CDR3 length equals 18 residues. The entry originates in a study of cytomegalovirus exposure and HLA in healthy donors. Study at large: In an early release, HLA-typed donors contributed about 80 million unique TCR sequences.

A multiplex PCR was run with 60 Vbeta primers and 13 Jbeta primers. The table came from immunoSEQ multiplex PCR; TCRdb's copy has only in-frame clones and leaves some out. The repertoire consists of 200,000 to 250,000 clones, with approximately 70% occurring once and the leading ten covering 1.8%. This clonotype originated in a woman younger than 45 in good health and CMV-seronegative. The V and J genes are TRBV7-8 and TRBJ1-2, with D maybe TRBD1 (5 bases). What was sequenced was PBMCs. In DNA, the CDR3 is TGTGCCATCAGCTTTGCCGTGAGGCCAGGGCGTTGGGACTATGGCTACACCTTC. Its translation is CAISFAVRPGRWDYGYTF.